A selection of T cell receptor beta chains follows, all from one sample in a study of beta chain features in type 1 diabetes. Sequenced by immunoSEQ multiplex PCR; TCRdb stores in-frame clones only, minus some. This sample has approximately 470,000 clones, with approximately 30% found just once. The sample comprised naive CD4+ T cells from blood. The receptors stem from a man younger than 35 in good health. CDR3s include the opening cysteine and the closing phenylalanine or tryptophan. The order of the fields is J gene, V gene, clone size, CDR3 protein. The listing skips clone size in some rows; elsewhere it reads once, few, many or a size class.

>TRBJ1-1|TRBV30|NA
CAWSPDMNTEAFF
>TRBJ2-1|TRBV2|NA
CASSPPLGTALSNEQFF
>TRBJ2-1|TRBV4-3|once
CASSQGTLRIYNEQFF
>TRBJ2-3|TRBV7-2|NA
CASSVGTSVTQYF
>TRBJ1-5|TRBV7-2|NA
CASSLGVGDPAGF
>TRBJ2-2|TRBV27|few
CASSQLAGEAGELFF
>TRBJ2-6|TRBV29-1|few
CSVAMGTSGANVLTF
>TRBJ2-7|TRBV5-1|once
CASSLIGGSYEQYF
>TRBJ2-1|TRBV10-3|few
CAISEFRTSGSYNEQFF
>TRBJ1-5|TRBV30|NA
CAWTPDRGNQPQHF
>TRBJ2-7|TRBV9|NA
CASSGQSSYEQYF
>TRBJ1-1|TRBV6-5|NA
CASSQLTGFTEAFF
>TRBJ1-2|TRBV7-9|few
CASSVWDRANYGYTF
>TRBJ2-1|TRBV30|NA
CAWSKLAGVYNEQFF
>TRBJ2-1|TRBV7-9|once
CASSLVEEQFF
>TRBJ1-4|TRBV30|NA
CAWNQGTTNEKLFF
>TRBJ2-3|TRBV7-2|NA
CASSSRRGAADTQYF
>TRBJ1-2|TRBV30|few
CAWSAYSYGYTF
>TRBJ1-1|TRBV30|NA
CASLRGLNTEAFF
>TRBJ2-7|TRBV6-1|NA
CASRAAGLNYEQYF
>TRBJ2-5|TRBV18|NA
CASSPPDRAGAETQYF
>TRBJ1-1|TRBV29-1|few
CSVDEMNTEAFF
>TRBJ2-1|TRBV30|NA
CAWNRGDGEQFF
>TRBJ2-2|TRBV5-4|NA
CASSRSYAGELFF
>TRBJ2-1|TRBV29-1|NA
CSVDSIGDLDNEQFF
>TRBJ2-7|TRBV29-1|NA
CSVEDRTGSWEQYF
>TRBJ2-3|TRBV7-8|NA
CASSPLRRGMSTDTQYF
>TRBJ2-7|TRBV9|NA
CASSVALSGTYEQYF
>TRBJ2-1|TRBV9|NA
CASGYYNEQFF
>TRBJ1-1|TRBV29-1|NA
CSARQGVNTEAFF
>TRBJ1-4|TRBV30|NA
CAWRWSSNEKLFF
>TRBJ2-1|TRBV19|few
CASSVQGTYNEQFF
>TRBJ1-4|TRBV4-1|NA
CASSQVRQLREKLFF
>TRBJ2-4|TRBV5-1|few
CASSQGPGNIQYF
>TRBJ2-1|TRBV29-1|NA
CSVRLGQYNEQFF
>TRBJ2-5|TRBV29-1|NA
CSVGGQAAIGQETQYF
>TRBJ2-5|TRBV29-1|few
CSVNGLAGQETQYF
>TRBJ2-1|TRBV4-1|NA
CASRLTRGSYNEQFF
>TRBJ2-7|TRBV5-6|NA
CASSPRPSKYEQYF
>TRBJ2-3|TRBV25-1|NA
CASSEGTSVPDTQYF
>TRBJ2-1|TRBV4-1|NA
CASSQEQREKYNEQFF
>TRBJ2-5|TRBV5-4|NA
CASTQQGGLYQETQYF
>TRBJ2-5|TRBV29-1|NA
CSVQTGGAWETQYF
>TRBJ1-2|TRBV29-1|few
CSVEDATKYGYTF
>TRBJ2-1|TRBV15|NA
CATSRRDRANNEQFF
>TRBJ2-1|TRBV7-3|few
CASSKSYGTLQFF
>TRBJ2-1|TRBV4-2|few
CASSQVGGSNEQFF
>TRBJ1-1|TRBV30|few
CAWSRGGNTEAFF
>TRBJ1-1|TRBV29-1|NA
CTDHRGQDTEAFF